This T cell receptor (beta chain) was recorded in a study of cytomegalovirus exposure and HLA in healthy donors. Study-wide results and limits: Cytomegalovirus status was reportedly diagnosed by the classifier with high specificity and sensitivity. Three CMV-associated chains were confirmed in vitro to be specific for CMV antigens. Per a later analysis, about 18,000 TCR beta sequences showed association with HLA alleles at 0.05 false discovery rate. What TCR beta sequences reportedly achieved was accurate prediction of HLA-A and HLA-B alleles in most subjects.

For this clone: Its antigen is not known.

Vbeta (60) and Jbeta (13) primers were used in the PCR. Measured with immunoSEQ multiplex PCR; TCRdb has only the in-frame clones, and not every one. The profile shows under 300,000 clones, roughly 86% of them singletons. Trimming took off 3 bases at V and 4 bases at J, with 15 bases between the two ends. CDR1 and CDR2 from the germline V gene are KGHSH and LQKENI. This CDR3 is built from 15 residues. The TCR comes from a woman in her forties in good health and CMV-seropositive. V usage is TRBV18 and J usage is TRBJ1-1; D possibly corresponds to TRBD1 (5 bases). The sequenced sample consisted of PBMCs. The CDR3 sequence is CASSPGLMGLTEAFF. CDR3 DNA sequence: TGTGCCAGCTCACCCGGTTTGATGGGACTCACTGAAGCTTTCTTT.